This T cell receptor (beta chain) is from a study of blood T cell repertoires in COVID-19. The overall study: Donors in the United States, Italy and Spain gave samples during acute or convalescent COVID-19.

Generated by immunoSEQ multiplex PCR, the TCRdb table keeps only in-frame clones and is missing some. In the table there are about 380,000 clones, roughly 90% of which are singletons. A remark on this clone: Other DNA sequences in this sample translate to the same CDR3.

Input material: peripheral blood. The TCR was taken from a man aged 35 to 55 with acute or convalescent COVID-19.

The CDR3 nucleotides are TGTGCCAGCAGCAGGCAAGAGACCCAGTACTTC. Its protein is CASSRQETQYF. V and J are TRBV6-5 and TRBJ2-5; D is unclear. V was cut by 6 bases and J by 2 bases, with 4 bases left in between. Germline V gives CDR1 MNHEY, CDR2 SVGAGI. The CDR3 length is 11 residues.